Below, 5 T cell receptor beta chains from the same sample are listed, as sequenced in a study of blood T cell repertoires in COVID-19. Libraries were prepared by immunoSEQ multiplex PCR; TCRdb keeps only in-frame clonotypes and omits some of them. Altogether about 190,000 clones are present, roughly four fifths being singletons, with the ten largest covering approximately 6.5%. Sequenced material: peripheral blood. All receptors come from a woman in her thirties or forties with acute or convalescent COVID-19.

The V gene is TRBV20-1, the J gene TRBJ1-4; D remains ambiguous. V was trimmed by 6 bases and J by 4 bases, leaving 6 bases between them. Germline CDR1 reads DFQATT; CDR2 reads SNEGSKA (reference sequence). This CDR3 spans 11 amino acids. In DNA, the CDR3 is TGCAGTGCCCGGGATAATGAAAAACTGTTTTTT. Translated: CSARDNEKLFF.

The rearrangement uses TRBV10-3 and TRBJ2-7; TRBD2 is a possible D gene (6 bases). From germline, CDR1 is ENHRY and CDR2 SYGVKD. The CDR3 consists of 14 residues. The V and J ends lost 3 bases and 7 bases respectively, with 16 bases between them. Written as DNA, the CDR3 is TGTGCCATCAGTGACGAAGCGGGTCTACGTGAGCAGTACTTC. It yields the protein CAISDEAGLREQYF.

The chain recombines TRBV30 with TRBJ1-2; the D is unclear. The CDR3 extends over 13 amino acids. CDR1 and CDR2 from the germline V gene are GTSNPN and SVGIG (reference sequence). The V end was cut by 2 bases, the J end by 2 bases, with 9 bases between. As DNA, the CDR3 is TGTGCCTGGAGTTTGCGGCTAAACTATGGCTACACCTTC. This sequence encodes CAWSLRLNYGYTF.

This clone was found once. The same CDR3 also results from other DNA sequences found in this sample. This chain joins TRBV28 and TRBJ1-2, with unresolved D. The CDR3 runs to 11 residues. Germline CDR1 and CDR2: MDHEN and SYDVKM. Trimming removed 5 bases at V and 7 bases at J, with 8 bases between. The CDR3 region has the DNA TGTGCCAGCAGTCCGAGATCTGGCTACACCTTC. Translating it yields CASSPRSGYTF.

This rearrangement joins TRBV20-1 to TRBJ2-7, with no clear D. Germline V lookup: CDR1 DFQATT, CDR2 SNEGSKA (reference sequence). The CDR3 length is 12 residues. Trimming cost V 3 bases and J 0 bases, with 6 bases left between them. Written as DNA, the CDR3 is TGCAGTGCTAGTCGGAGCTCCTACGAGCAGTACTTC. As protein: CSASRSSYEQYF.